A single sample is the source of the 5 T cell receptor beta chains below, sequenced in a study of shared T cell receptors in the human thymus. Produced via immunoSEQ multiplex PCR; TCRdb's table is partial and in-frame only. The sample holds some 720,000 clones; over 75% are singletons and the top ten take 0.0095% to 0.012%. The same sample was also studied in work on human thymus T cells.

The specimen sequenced was thymocytes. Source of these receptors: a boy under two years old with a congenital heart defect.

This chain connects TRBV27 to TRBJ1-5; TRBD1 is a possible D gene (6 bases). V was pared by 6 bases and J by 5 bases, with 23 bases between. Germline CDR1 is MNHEY and CDR2 is SMNVEV (reference sequence). The CDR3 runs to 17 residues. CDR3 loop: CASSPDSTNRDDQPQHF. As DNA, the CDR3 is TGTGCCAGCAGCCCAGACTCCACTAACAGGGATGATCAGCCCCAGCATTTT.

V usage is TRBV4-1 and J usage is TRBJ2-2, with TRBD2 matching over 9 bases. The CDR3 spans 15 residues. The germline CDR1 and CDR2 sequences are MGHRA and YSYEKL. With 3 bases clipped from V and 5 bases from J, the junction kept 4 bases outside the gene matches. The CDR3 DNA follows: TGCGCCAGCAGCCAGGCGGGAGGGGGAACCGGGGAGCTGTTTTTT. Encoded protein: CASSQAGGGTGELFF.

Remarks on this clone: The same CDR3 is also encoded by other DNA sequences in this sample. This chain connects TRBV2 to TRBJ2-2; D unclear. Trimming removed 2 bases from V and 1 base from J, with 2 bases in between. The length of the CDR3 is 13 residues. Germline V gene sequence: CDR1 SNHLY, CDR2 FYNNEI. CDR3 sequence reads: CASSEQNTGELFF. CDR3 DNA: TGTGCCAGCAGTGAACAGAACACCGGGGAGCTGTTTTTT. Using reference TRBV2 and TRBJ2-2 for the parts outside the CDR3, the full variable domain is EPEVTQTPSHQVTQMGQEVILRCVPISNHLYFYWYRQILGQKVEFLVSFYNNEISEKSEIFDDQFSVERPDGSNFTLKIRSTKLEDSAMYFCASSEQNTGELFFGEGSRLTVL.

This clone was counted only a few times. The J gene is TRBJ2-1, the V gene TRBV29-1; 11 bases map to TRBD2. CDR1 and CDR2 (germline): SQVTM, ANQGSEA. The V gene end was trimmed by 0 bases and the J gene end by 8 bases; junction bases not matched to a gene: 12. This CDR3 comprises 17 residues. CDR3 nucleotides: TGCAGCGTTGAAGATGCCTCGGGACTAGCGGAAAGCCATGAGCAGTTCTTC. Its translation: CSVEDASGLAESHEQFF.

The chain links TRBV30 to TRBJ2-5; weak D call: TRBD1 (7 bases). The CDR3 is 15 residues long. Per germline, CDR1 GTSNPN and CDR2 SVGIG (reference sequence). The V and J ends lost 2 bases and 2 bases respectively, with 15 bases between them. CDR3 in DNA: TGTGCCTGGAGTCGCGGCAGGGGGACTCAAGAGACCCAGTACTTC. It encodes CAWSRGRGTQETQYF.